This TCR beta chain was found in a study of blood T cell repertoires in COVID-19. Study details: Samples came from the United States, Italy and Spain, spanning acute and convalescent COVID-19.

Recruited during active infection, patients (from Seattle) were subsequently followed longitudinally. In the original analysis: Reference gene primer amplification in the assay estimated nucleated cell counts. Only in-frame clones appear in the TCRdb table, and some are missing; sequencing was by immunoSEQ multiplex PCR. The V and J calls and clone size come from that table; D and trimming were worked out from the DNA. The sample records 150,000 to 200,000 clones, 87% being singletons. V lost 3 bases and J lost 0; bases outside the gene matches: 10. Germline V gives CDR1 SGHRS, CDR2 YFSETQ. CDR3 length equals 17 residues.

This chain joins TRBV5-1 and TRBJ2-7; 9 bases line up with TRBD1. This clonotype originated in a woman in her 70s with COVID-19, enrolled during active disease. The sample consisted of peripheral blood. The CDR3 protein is CASSWPPTGGSSYEQYF. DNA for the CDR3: TGCGCCAGCAGCTGGCCCCCGACAGGGGGGAGCTCCTACGAGCAGTACTTC.